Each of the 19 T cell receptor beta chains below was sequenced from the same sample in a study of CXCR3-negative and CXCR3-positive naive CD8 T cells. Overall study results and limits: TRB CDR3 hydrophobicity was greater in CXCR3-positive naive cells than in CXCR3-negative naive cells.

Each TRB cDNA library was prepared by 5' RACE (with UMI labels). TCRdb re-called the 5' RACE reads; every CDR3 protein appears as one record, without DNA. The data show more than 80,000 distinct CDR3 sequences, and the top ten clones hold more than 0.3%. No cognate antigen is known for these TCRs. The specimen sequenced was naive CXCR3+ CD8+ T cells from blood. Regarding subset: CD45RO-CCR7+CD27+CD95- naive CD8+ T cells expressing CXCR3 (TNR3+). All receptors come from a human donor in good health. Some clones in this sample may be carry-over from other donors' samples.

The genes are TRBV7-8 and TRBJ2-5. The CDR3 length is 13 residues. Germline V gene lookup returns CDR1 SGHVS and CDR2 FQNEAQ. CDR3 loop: CASTLLLEETQYF.

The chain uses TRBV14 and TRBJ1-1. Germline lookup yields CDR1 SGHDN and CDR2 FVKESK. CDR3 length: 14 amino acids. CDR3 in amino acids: CASRPQGGGTEAFF.

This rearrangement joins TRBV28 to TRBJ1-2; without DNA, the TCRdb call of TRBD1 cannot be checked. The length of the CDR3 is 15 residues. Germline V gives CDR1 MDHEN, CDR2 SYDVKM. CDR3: CASSSRDRYNYGYTF.

The chain's CDR3 is CSVDVMNTEAFF. This chain links TRBV29-1 with TRBJ1-1. The CDR3 runs 12 residues. Per germline, CDR1 SQVTM and CDR2 ANQGSEA.

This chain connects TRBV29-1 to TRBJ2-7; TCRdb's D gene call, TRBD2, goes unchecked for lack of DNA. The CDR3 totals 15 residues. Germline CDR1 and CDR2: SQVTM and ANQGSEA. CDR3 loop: CSVEDMASGSIEQYF.

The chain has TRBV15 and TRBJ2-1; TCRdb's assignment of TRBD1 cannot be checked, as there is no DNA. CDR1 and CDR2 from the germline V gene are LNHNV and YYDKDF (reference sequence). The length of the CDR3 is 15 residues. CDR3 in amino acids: CATSRDKGQGNEQFF.

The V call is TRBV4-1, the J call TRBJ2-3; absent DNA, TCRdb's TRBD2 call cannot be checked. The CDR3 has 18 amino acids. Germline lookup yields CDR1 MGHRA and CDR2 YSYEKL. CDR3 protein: CASSQGTPSGGLRDTQYF.

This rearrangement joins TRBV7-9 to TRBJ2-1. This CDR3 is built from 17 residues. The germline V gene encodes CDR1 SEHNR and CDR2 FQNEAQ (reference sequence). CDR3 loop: CASSPHPSEAPYNEQFF.

The CDR3: CASSSTGTGQEKLFF. The chain uses TRBV7-9 and TRBJ1-4; lacking DNA, the TRBD1 call made by TCRdb goes unchecked. In germline, CDR1 is SEHNR, CDR2 FQNEAQ (reference sequence). The CDR3 runs to 15 residues.

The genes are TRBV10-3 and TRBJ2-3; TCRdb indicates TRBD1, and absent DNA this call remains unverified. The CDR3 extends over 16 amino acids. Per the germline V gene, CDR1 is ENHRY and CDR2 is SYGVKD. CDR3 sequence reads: CAISESSQGIGDTQYF.

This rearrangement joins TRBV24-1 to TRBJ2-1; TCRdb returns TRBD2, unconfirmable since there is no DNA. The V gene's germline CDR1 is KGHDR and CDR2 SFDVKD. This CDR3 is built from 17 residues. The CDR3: CATSDNLADLSYNEQFF.

CDR3 in amino acids: CASSLEQGFYEQYF. J is TRBJ2-7 and V is TRBV7-6; lacking DNA, the TRBD1 call made by TCRdb goes unchecked. The V gene's germline CDR1 is SGHVS and CDR2 FNYEAQ. CDR3 size: 14 residues.

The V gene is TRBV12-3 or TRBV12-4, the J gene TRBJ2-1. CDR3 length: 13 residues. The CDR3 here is CASSIQRGNEQFF.

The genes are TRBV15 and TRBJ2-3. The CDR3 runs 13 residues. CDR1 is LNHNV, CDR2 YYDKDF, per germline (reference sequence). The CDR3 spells CATEKGYTDTQYF.

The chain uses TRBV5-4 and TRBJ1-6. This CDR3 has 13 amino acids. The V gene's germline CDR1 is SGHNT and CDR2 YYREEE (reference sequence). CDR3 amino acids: CASSFFFNSPLHF. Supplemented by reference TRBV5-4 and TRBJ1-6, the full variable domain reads ETGVTQSPTHLIKTRGQQVTLRCSSQSGHNTVSWYQQALGQGPQFIFQYYREEENGRGNFPPRFSGLQFPNYSSELNVNALELDDSALYLCASSFFFNSPLHFGNGTRLTVT.

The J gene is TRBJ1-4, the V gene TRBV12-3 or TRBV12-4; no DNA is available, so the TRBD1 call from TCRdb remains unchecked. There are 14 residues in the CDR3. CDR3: CASSSGTGDEKLFF.

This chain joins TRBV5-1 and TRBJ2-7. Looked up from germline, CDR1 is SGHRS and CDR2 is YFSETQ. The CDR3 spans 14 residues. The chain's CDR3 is CASSLEDSSYEQYF.

CDR3 residues: CASSPLGWHGELFF. V gene TRBV13 combines with J gene TRBJ2-2; there is no DNA to check the TCRdb D call of TRBD1. Germline CDR1 and CDR2: PRHDT and FYEKMQ (reference sequence). There are 14 residues in the CDR3. The entire variable domain, with the rest obtained from reference TRBV13 and TRBJ2-2, is as follows: AAGVIQSPRHLIKEKRETATLKCYPIPRHDTVYWYQQGPGQDPQFLISFYEKMQSDKGSIPDRFSAQQFSDYHSELNMSSLELGDSALYFCASSPLGWHGELFFGEGSRLTVL.

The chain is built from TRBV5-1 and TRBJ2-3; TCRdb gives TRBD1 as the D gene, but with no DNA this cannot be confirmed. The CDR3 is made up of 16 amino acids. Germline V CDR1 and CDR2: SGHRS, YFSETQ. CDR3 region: CASSLGTVGVTDTQYF.